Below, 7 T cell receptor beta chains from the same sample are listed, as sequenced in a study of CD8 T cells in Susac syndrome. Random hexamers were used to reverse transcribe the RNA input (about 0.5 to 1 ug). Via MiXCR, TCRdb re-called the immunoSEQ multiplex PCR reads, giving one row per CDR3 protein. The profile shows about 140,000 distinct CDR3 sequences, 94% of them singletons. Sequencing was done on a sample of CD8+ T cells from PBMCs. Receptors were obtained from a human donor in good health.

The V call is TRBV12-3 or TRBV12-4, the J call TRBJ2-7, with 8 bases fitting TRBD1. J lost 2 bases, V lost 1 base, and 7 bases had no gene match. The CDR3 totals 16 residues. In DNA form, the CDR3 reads TGTGCCAGCAGTTTAGACACTAGGACAGGGACCTACGAGCAGTACTTC. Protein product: CASSLDTRTGTYEQYF.

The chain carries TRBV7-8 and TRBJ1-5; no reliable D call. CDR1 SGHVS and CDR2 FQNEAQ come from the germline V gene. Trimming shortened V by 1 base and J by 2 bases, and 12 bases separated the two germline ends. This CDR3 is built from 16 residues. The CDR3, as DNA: TGTGCCAGCAGCTTAGACCCCAACCGGGGCAATCAGCCCCAGCATTTT. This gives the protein CASSLDPNRGNQPQHF. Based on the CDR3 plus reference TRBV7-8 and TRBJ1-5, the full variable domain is GAGVSQSPRYKVAKRGQDVALRCDPISGHVSLFWYQQALGQGPEFLTYFQNEAQLDKSGLPSDRFFAERPEGSVSTLKIQRTQQEDSAVYLCASSLDPNRGNQPQHFGDGTRLSIL.

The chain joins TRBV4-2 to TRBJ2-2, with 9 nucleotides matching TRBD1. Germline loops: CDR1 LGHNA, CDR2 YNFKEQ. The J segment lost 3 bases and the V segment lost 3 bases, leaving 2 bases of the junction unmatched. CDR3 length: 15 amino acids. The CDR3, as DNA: TGTGCCAGCAGCCACCGGACAGGGGACACCGGGGAGCTGTTTTTT. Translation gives CASSHRTGDTGELFF.

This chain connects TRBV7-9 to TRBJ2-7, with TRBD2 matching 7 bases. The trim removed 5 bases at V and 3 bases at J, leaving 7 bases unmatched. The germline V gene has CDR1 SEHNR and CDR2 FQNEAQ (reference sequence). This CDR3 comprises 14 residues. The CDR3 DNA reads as TGTGCCAGCAGCCCGGGGGGTCAGGGCTACGAGCAGTACTTC. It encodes CASSPGGQGYEQYF.

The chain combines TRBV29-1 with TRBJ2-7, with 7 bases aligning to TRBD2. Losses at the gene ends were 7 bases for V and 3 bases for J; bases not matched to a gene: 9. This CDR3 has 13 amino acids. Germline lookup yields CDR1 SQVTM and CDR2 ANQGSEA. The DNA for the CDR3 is TGCAGCGCTTCTAGCGGCCGAAACTACGAGCAGTACTTC. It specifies CSASSGRNYEQYF.

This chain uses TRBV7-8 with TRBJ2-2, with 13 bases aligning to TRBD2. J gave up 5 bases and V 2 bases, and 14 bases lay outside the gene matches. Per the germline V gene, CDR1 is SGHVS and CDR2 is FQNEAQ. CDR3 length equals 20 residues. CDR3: CASSLRGLAGERPQTGELFF. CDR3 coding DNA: TGTGCCAGCAGCTTACGCGGACTAGCGGGAGAAAGGCCTCAGACCGGGGAGCTGTTTTTT.

The CDR3 loop reads CASRTKYSNQPQHF. In DNA, the CDR3 is TGTGCCAGCAGAACAAAGTATAGCAATCAGCCCCAGCATTTT. This chain links TRBV27 with TRBJ1-5; no definite D call. The CDR3 totals 14 residues. Germline assignment: CDR1 MNHEY and CDR2 SMNVEV (reference sequence). Deletions cut 6 bases from V and 0 bases from J, with 9 bases between.